The 30 T cell receptor beta chains in this list originate from one sample, sequenced in a study of OX40 agonist ivuxolimab in advanced cancers. Clones were sequenced by immunoSEQ multiplex PCR, and TCRdb holds only the in-frame ones, with some missing. The repertoire consists of some 91,000 clones, with more than 75% occurring once and the leading ten covering approximately 4%. The sequences come from CD4+ or CD8+ T cells sorted from blood, collected in a trial of the OX40 agonist ivuxolimab. These receptors were obtained from an adult with an advanced solid tumor such as melanoma, head and neck, liver or kidney cancer.

This sequence joins TRBV29-1 and TRBJ2-2; 7 positions agree with TRBD1. The germline gives CDR1 SQVTM, CDR2 ANQGSEA. Trimming took 4 bases from V and 0 from J; bases not matched to a gene: 5. The CDR3 is 15 amino acids. The CDR3 DNA sequence: TGCAGCGTTGGCCCGGGACAGACGAACACCGGGGAGCTGTTTTTT. Protein product: CSVGPGQTNTGELFF.

This chain links TRBV11-3 with TRBJ2-1; TRBD1 is a possible D gene (5 bases). Germline V gene data show CDR1 as SGHNT and CDR2 as YENEEA. Trimming pared 5 bases from V and 0 bases from J, leaving 17 bases between. The CDR3 consists of 17 residues. The CDR3: CASSPGIAESSYNEQFF. CDR3 bases: TGTGCCAGCAGCCCAGGGATAGCCGAAAGCTCCTACAATGAGCAGTTCTTC.

CDR3 in DNA: TGCAGCGTACTTATCACAGGCGCTAACACTGAAGCTTTCTTT. Translated: CSVLITGANTEAFF. The chain has TRBV29-1 and TRBJ1-1; tentative D call: TRBD1 (5 bases). Germline V lookup: CDR1 SQVTM, CDR2 ANQGSEA. The ends were cut back, 6 bases at V and 2 bases at J, with 16 bases in the middle. The CDR3 sequence is 14 residues long.

The V call is TRBV9, the J call TRBJ2-6, with D possibly TRBD2 on 5 matching bases. The CDR3 is 17 residues long. V gave up 4 bases and J gave up 0 bases, with 14 bases separating them. Germline V gene data show CDR1 as SGDLS and CDR2 as YYNGEE. CDR3 sequence (DNA): TGTGCCAGCAGCCCGGAGGCGTGGGGCTCTGGGGCCAACGTCCTGACTTTC. This gives the protein CASSPEAWGSGANVLTF.

V and J are TRBV13 and TRBJ2-1; D gene ambiguous. In germline, CDR1 is PRHDT, CDR2 FYEKMQ (reference sequence). V was cut by 5 bases and J by 4 bases, with 12 bases left in between. This CDR3 has 14 amino acids. The CDR3 reads CASSLSRTYNEQFF. In nucleotides, the CDR3 is TGTGCCAGCAGCCTTAGCCGTACATACAATGAGCAGTTCTTC.

In nucleotides, the CDR3 is TGTGCCAGCAGCTGGGGCTCCTACGAGCAGTACTTC. The encoded protein is CASSWGSYEQYF. V is TRBV5-4 and J is TRBJ2-7; D gene ambiguous. The CDR3 is 12 amino acids. Germline CDR1 and CDR2: SGHNT and YYREEE (reference sequence). Trimming left V 3 bases short and J 0 bases short, with 4 bases between.

CDR3 protein: CASSLVSNQPQHF. CDR3 nucleotide sequence: TGTGCCAGCAGCTTAGTGAGCAATCAGCCCCAGCATTTT. This chain links TRBV7-2 with TRBJ1-5; D unclear. Trimming pared 1 base from V and 1 base from J, leaving 2 bases between. CDR3 length: 13 amino acids. From germline, CDR1 is SGHTA and CDR2 FQGNSA.

V gene TRBV11-2 combines with J gene TRBJ1-1; 11 bases match TRBD1. V lost 7 bases and J lost 2; bases outside the gene matches: 15. The CDR3 covers 18 residues. Per the germline V gene, CDR1 is SGHAT and CDR2 is FQNNGV. The CDR3, as DNA: TGTGCCAGCACTAAAAGGCTCCCGGGACAGGGGGGAAACACTGAAGCTTTCTTT. This sequence encodes CASTKRLPGQGGNTEAFF.

CDR3 nucleotide sequence: TGTGCCAGCAGCGTCAACAGGGGTGGGGCAGAGACCCAGTACTTC. This sequence encodes CASSVNRGGAETQYF. The chain couples TRBV7-6 to TRBJ2-5; 7 bases map to TRBD1. The V segment lost 5 bases and the J segment 4 bases; nucleotides outside the gene matches: 10. CDR1 is SGHVS and CDR2 is FNYEAQ in the germline V gene. The CDR3 extends over 15 amino acids.

V gene TRBV7-2 combines with J gene TRBJ2-1, with 9 bases that match TRBD1. The germline gives CDR1 SGHTA, CDR2 FQGNSA. Trimming took 5 bases from V and 4 from J; bases not matched to a gene: 3. This CDR3 contains 14 residues. CDR3 sequence (DNA): TGTGCCAGCAGCCGGGACAGGGATTACAATGAGCAGTTCTTC. Translated, it gives CASSRDRDYNEQFF.

This clone was counted between two and nine times. The chain carries TRBV19 and TRBJ1-1, with D uncertain. Trimming left V 7 bases short and J 0 bases short, with 12 bases between. The CDR3 spans 14 residues. Germline V CDR1 and CDR2: LNHDA, SQIVND (reference sequence). CDR3 protein: CASIDQPLNTEAFF. For the CDR3, the DNA is TGTGCCAGTATTGATCAACCTTTGAACACTGAAGCTTTCTTT.

The chain carries TRBV27 and TRBJ2-3; 9 bases fit TRBD2. V trimming: 5 bases; J trimming: 3 bases; junction bases outside the gene matches: 6. Germline V CDR1 and CDR2: MNHEY, SMNVEV (reference sequence). This CDR3 has 15 amino acids. CDR3 bases: TGTGCCAGCAGTCTAAGCGGGAGGAAGACAGATACGCAGTATTTT. Protein: CASSLSGRKTDTQYF.

To note about this clone: One end of the junction does not line up with germline, which may come from a read error. V and J are TRBV2 and TRBJ2-5; a weak D match, TRBD2 (6 bases). Germline loops: CDR1 SNHLY, CDR2 FYNNEI. The CDR3 has 13 residues. CDR3: CASDGSIQETQHF. As DNA, the CDR3 is TGTGCCAGCGACGGGAGCATTCAAGAGACCCAGCACTTC.

The CDR3 sequence: CASSPDTGTTDTQYF. The CDR3 DNA follows: TGTGCCAGCAGTCCGGACACAGGGACAACAGATACGCAGTATTTT. This sequence joins TRBV2 and TRBJ2-3, with a weak D call TRBD1 (6 bases). V was shortened by 5 bases and J by 3 bases, with 15 bases between the two germline ends. The CDR3 extends over 15 amino acids. Germline V lookup: CDR1 SNHLY, CDR2 FYNNEI.

This chain uses TRBV7-2 with TRBJ1-1, with D perhaps TRBD1 (6 bases). The CDR3 loop spans 12 amino acids. Germline V gene lookup returns CDR1 SGHTA and CDR2 FQGNSA. Trimming cost V 4 bases and J 11 bases, with 14 bases left between them. In DNA form, the CDR3 reads TGTGCCAGCAGCTCCAGGGGCGGGGGCGCTTTCTTT. Residues: CASSSRGGGAFF.

The CDR3 here is CASSGGASYEQYF. The CDR3 DNA is TGTGCCAGCAGTGGCGGGGCCTCCTACGAGCAGTACTTC. V and J are TRBV28 and TRBJ2-7, with D maybe TRBD2 (6 bases). The germline gives CDR1 MDHEN, CDR2 SYDVKM. Trimming removed 5 bases from V and 0 bases from J, with 8 bases in between. The CDR3 covers 13 residues.

The rearrangement uses TRBV2 and TRBJ2-1, with 11 bases aligning to TRBD2. The CDR3 is 14 residues long. V trimming: 4 bases; J trimming: 8 bases; junction bases outside the gene matches: 4. In germline, CDR1 is SNHLY, CDR2 FYNNEI. Here the CDR3 reads CASSVLAGGDEQFF. DNA of the CDR3: TGTGCCAGCAGTGTTCTAGCGGGAGGAGATGAGCAGTTCTTC.

The gene calls are TRBV9 and TRBJ1-3, with D perhaps matching TRBD1 (5 bases). This CDR3 has 17 amino acids. CDR1 and CDR2 from the germline V gene are SGDLS and YYNGEE. The V gene lost 3 bases and the J gene lost 2 bases, with 18 bases spanning the gap. Here the CDR3 reads CASSEEPRGFAGNTIYF. The CDR3 nucleotides are TGTGCCAGCAGCGAAGAGCCCCGGGGCTTCGCTGGAAACACCATATATTTT.

V gene TRBV6-5 combines with J gene TRBJ1-1; D is possibly TRBD1 (5 bases). CDR1 and CDR2 (germline): MNHEY, SVGAGI. This CDR3 has 14 amino acids. Trimming took off 5 bases at V and 5 bases at J, with 15 bases between the two ends. This chain's CDR3 is CASSPVQGRTEAFF. CDR3 DNA sequence: TGTGCCAGCAGTCCCGTCCAGGGTCGGACTGAAGCTTTCTTT.

The CDR3 spells CASSLGGRGSGNTIYF. Here the CDR3 DNA reads TGCGCCAGCAGCTTGGGAGGACGGGGCTCTGGAAACACCATATATTTT. This chain links TRBV5-1 with TRBJ1-3; unclear D gene. The CDR3 extends over 16 amino acids. Per germline, CDR1 SGHRS and CDR2 YFSETQ. The V gene lost 0 bases and the J gene lost 0 bases, with 10 bases spanning the gap.

The gene calls are TRBV19 and TRBJ1-3; D not resolved. The CDR3 is 12 residues long. CDR1 is LNHDA, CDR2 SQIVND, per germline (reference sequence). V shed 4 bases and J shed 8 bases, with 9 bases lying between them. CDR3 amino acids: CASSTNLDTIYF. For the CDR3, the DNA is TGTGCCAGTAGTACTAATTTGGACACCATATATTTT.

This sequence joins TRBV5-1 and TRBJ2-3, with D possibly matching TRBD1 (6 bases). The CDR3 length is 15 residues. The germline V gene encodes CDR1 SGHRS and CDR2 YFSETQ. V shed 0 bases and J shed 2 bases, with 10 bases lying between them. The DNA of the CDR3 is TGCGCCAGCAGCTTGGGGACAGCCCTCACAGATACGCAGTATTTT. Translation gives CASSLGTALTDTQYF.

The sample holds one count of this clone. J is TRBJ1-1 and V is TRBV7-2; no definite D call. The V gene lost 3 bases and the J gene lost 0 bases, with 11 bases spanning the gap. This CDR3 is 15 amino acids long. The germline V gene has CDR1 SGHTA and CDR2 FQGNSA. The CDR3 bases are TGTGCCAGCAGCTTTCAGGTGAAGTTGAACACTGAAGCTTTCTTT. Translation gives CASSFQVKLNTEAFF.

This rearrangement joins TRBV9 to TRBJ2-3; possibly TRBD1 or TRBD2 for D (5 bases each). This CDR3 comprises 17 residues. Between the trimmed V and J ends, which lost 4 bases and 2 bases, there was a span of 20 bases. Germline loops: CDR1 SGDLS, CDR2 YYNGEE. The CDR3: CASSPFATGRITDTQYF. In nucleotides, the CDR3 is TGTGCCAGCAGCCCTTTTGCAACGGGACGTATCACAGATACGCAGTATTTT. Combining the CDR3 with reference TRBV9 and TRBJ2-3 gives the whole variable domain DSGVTQTPKHLITATGQRVTLRCSPRSGDLSVYWYQQSLDQGLQFLIQYYNGEERAKGNILERFSAQQFPDLHSELNLSSLELGDSALYFCASSPFATGRITDTQYFGPGTRLTVL.

In this sample, this clone turned up once. The rearrangement links TRBV4-1 to TRBJ1-6; weak D call: TRBD1 (5 bases). V lost 3 bases to trimming and J lost 0 bases, with 15 bases between them. This CDR3 region has 18 residues. CDR1 is MGHRA and CDR2 is YSYEKL in the germline V gene. The CDR3 DNA reads as TGCGCCAGCAGCCACCCGGGGACGGTGAGCTCCTATAATTCACCCCTCCACTTT. Protein: CASSHPGTVSSYNSPLHF.

The genes are TRBV6-1 and TRBJ1-5; 7 bases are shared with TRBD1. Trimming cost V 1 base and J 6 bases; bases outside gene matches: 6. The CDR3 has 15 amino acids. Germline V gene lookup returns CDR1 MNHNS and CDR2 SASEGT. This CDR3 is CASSEGRGLGQPQHF. CDR3 bases: TGTGCCAGCAGTGAAGGAAGGGGGCTGGGTCAGCCCCAGCATTTT.

The rearrangement links TRBV19 to TRBJ2-7; 7 bases are a match to TRBD2. The germline gives CDR1 LNHDA, CDR2 SQIVND (reference sequence). J lost 2 bases, V lost 5 bases, and 9 bases had no gene match. The CDR3 is made up of 15 amino acids. As DNA, the CDR3 is TGTGCCAGTAGTCTAGCGGATCCGGACACCTACGAGCAGTACTTC. Residues: CASSLADPDTYEQYF. The full variable domain, completed using reference TRBV19 and TRBJ2-7, is DGGITQSPKYLFRKEGQNVTLSCEQNLNHDAMYWYRQDPGQGLRLIYYSQIVNDFQKGDIAEGYSVSREKKESFPLTVTSAQKNPTAFYLCASSLADPDTYEQYFGPGTRLTVT.

The chain joins TRBV11-2 to TRBJ2-3; 8 bases match TRBD2. CDR3 size: 16 residues. CDR1 and CDR2 (germline): SGHAT, FQNNGV. J lost 2 bases, V lost 0 bases, and 4 bases had no gene match. The CDR3: CASSLDSSGPTDTQYF. CDR3 coding DNA: TGTGCCAGCAGCTTAGACTCTAGCGGGCCCACAGATACGCAGTATTTT.

The rearrangement uses TRBV2 and TRBJ2-3, with 9 bases aligning to TRBD1. The CDR3 loop spans 15 amino acids. CDR1 and CDR2 from the germline V gene are SNHLY and FYNNEI. Trimming cost V 6 bases and J 4 bases; bases outside gene matches: 8. CDR3 protein: CASRWGQGGSDTQYF. The CDR3, as DNA: TGTGCCAGCAGGTGGGGACAGGGAGGTTCAGATACGCAGTATTTT. The entire variable domain, with the rest obtained from reference TRBV2 and TRBJ2-3, is as follows: EPEVTQTPSHQVTQMGQEVILRCVPISNHLYFYWYRQILGQKVEFLVSFYNNEISEKSEIFDDQFSVERPDGSNFTLKIRSTKLEDSAMYFCASRWGQGGSDTQYFGPGTRLTVL.

The chain employs TRBV9 and TRBJ1-2; 9 bases are a match to TRBD1. Germline CDR1 and CDR2: SGDLS and YYNGEE. V lost 4 bases to trimming and J lost 2 bases; unmatched junction nucleotides: 6. This CDR3 spans 15 amino acids. For the CDR3, the DNA is TGTGCCAGCAGCCCGCTGACAGGGGGAAACTATGGCTACACCTTC. This gives the protein CASSPLTGGNYGYTF.